Many counts were recorded for the clone carrying this TCR beta chain. The target antigen is unknown. The ends lost 7 bases at V and 4 bases at J; junction bases unmatched: 9. The CDR3 sequence is 14 residues long. Per the germline V gene, CDR1 is SQVTM and CDR2 is ANQGSEA. This entry is derived from a study of T cell responses to AZD1222 COVID-19 vaccine. Sequencing was performed with immunoSEQ multiplex PCR; in TCRdb, only in-frame clones are kept and a portion is missing. The table includes 84,000 or so clones, 70% to 90% detected once. Overall study results and limits: Per reports, nearly half of all spike-specific TCRs target regions that are unmutated in variants.

The receptor comes from an adult in good health. The gene calls are TRBV29-1 and TRBJ2-1, with 8 bases aligning to TRBD2. The source was peripheral blood, collected on day 0 of AZD1222 vaccination. The CDR3 DNA is TGCAGCGGATGGACTAGCCTACTTTACAATGAGCAGTTCTTC. It codes for CSGWTSLLYNEQFF.